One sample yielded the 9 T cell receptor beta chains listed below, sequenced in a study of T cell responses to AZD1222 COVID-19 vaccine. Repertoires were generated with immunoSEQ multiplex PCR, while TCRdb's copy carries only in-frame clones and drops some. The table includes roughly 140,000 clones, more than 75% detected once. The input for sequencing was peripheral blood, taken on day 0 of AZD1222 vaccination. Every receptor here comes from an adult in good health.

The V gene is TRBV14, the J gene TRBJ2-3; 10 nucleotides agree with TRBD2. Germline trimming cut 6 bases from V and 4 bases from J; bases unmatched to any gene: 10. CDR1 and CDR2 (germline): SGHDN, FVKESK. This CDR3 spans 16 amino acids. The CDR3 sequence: CASSPMQRGGADTQYF. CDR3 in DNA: TGTGCCAGCAGTCCGATGCAGCGGGGGGGAGCAGATACGCAGTATTTT.

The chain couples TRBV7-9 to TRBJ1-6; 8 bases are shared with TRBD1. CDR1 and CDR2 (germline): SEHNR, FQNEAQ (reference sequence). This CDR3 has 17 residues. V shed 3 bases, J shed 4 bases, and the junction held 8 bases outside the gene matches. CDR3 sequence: CASSFRGQASYNSPLHF. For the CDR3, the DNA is TGTGCCAGCAGCTTCCGGGGACAGGCGTCTTATAATTCACCCCTCCACTTT.

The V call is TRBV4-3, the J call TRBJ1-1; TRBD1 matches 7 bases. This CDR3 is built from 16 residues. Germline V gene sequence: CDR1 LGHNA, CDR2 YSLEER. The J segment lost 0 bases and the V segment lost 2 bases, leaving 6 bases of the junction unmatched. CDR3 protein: CASSQTNRGLNTEAFF. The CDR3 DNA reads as TGCGCCAGCAGCCAAACAAACAGGGGACTGAACACTGAAGCTTTCTTT.

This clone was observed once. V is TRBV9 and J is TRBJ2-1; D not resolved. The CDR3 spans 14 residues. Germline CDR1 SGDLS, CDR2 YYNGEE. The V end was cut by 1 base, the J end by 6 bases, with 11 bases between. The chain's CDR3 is CASSVNLAANEQFF. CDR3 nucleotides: TGTGCCAGCAGCGTAAACCTGGCAGCCAATGAGCAGTTCTTC.

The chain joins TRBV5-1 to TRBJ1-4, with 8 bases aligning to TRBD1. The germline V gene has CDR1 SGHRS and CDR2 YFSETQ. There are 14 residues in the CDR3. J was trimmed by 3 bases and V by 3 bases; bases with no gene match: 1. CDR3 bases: TGCGCCAGCAGCTCGGGACAGGCTAATGAAAAACTGTTTTTT. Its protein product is CASSSGQANEKLFF.

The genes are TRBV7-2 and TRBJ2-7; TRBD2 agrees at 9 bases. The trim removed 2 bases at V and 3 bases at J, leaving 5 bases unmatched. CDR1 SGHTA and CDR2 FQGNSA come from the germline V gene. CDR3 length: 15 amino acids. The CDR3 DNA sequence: TGTGCCAGCAGCTTAATGACTAGCGGCCTCTACGAGCAGTACTTC. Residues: CASSLMTSGLYEQYF.

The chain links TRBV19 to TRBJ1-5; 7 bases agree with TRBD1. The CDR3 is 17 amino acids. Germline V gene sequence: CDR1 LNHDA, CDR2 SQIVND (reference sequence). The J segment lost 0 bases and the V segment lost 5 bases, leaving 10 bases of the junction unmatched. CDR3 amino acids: CASSARWDSYSNQPQHF. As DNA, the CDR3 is TGTGCCAGTAGTGCTAGATGGGACAGCTATAGCAATCAGCCCCAGCATTTT.

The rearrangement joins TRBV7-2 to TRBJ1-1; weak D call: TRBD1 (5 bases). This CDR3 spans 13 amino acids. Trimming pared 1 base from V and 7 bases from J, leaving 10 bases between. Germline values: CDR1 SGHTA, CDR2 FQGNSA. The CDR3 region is CASSLGGVGEAFF. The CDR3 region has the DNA TGTGCCAGCAGCTTAGGGGGGGTAGGTGAAGCTTTCTTT.

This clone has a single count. CDR3 residues: CASSLRLAGAGSTDTQYF. CDR3 DNA: TGCGCCAGCAGCTTGCGGCTAGCGGGAGCGGGGAGCACAGATACGCAGTATTTT. The V gene is TRBV5-1, the J gene TRBJ2-3, with 10 positions matching TRBD2. The V gene's germline CDR1 is SGHRS and CDR2 YFSETQ. The CDR3 has 18 amino acids. V trimming: 1 base; J trimming: 0 bases; junction bases outside the gene matches: 8. The whole variable domain, filled in from reference TRBV5-1 and TRBJ2-3, reads KAGVTQTPRYLIKTRGQQVTLSCSPISGHRSVSWYQQTPGQGLQFLFEYFSETQRNKGNFPGRFSGRQFSNSRSEMNVSTLELGDSALYLCASSLRLAGAGSTDTQYFGPGTRLTVL.